This T cell receptor (beta chain) derives from a study of T-cell reconstitution after alpha-beta-depleted transplantation in children. The TCRbeta library was prepared with unique molecular identifiers. A single record per CDR3 protein comes from TCRdb applying MiXCR to the PCR reads. The profile shows 450,000 to 600,000 distinct CDR3 sequences, 10% to 15% of them singletons. Trimming pared 4 bases from V and 2 bases from J, leaving 18 bases between. Germline values: CDR1 LGHNA, CDR2 YSLEER. The CDR3 contains 16 residues. This clonotype occurred a few times. Its specificity is not known. Study-wide results and limits: Expanded graft clones numbering several hundred reportedly gave rise to alpha-beta T cells about two months after transplant. From surviving recipient T cells and thymic progenitors came the high day-60 TCRbeta diversity observed in some patients. It was newly produced T cells that mostly accounted for T-cell counts and diversity one year after transplant.

The chain carries TRBV4-3 and TRBJ2-7; perhaps TRBD1 as D (5 bases). The source material was PBMCs, mostly from graft donor cells, sampled 360 days after TCRalphabeta/CD19-depleted stem cell transplant. The sequence was obtained from a male patient aged 10 to 17 who had a stem cell transplant for acute myeloid leukemia, so the T cells may come from the graft donor. The CDR3 protein is CASSPDPGSSPYEQYF. CDR3 in DNA: TGCGCCAGCAGCCCTGACCCAGGGTCGAGTCCCTACGAGCAGTACTTC.